This is a list of T cell receptor beta chains from one sample in a study of beta chain features in type 1 diabetes. Some clones are missing from TCRdb's copy, which holds only in-frame ones; the method was immunoSEQ multiplex PCR. The sample comprises approximately 150,000 clones, about an eighth of which are singletons, and 1.3% rests with the top ten. Sequencing was done on a sample of central memory CD4+ T cells from blood. The receptors originated from a young man with type 1 diabetes. The CDR3 runs from the conserved cysteine through the conserved F or W. D genes are given only for firm matches. Size tells how often a clone was seen (once, few, many) or the class of an expanded clone, and some rows leave it out.

j_gene: TRBJ2-5
abundance: NA
d_gene: TRBD1
v_gene: TRBV7-7
CDR3aa: CASSPGQGGETQYF
CDR3nt: TGTGCTAGCAGCCCTGGACAGGGGGGAGAGACCCAGTACTTC

j_gene: TRBJ1-6
abundance: few
d_gene: TRBD1
v_gene: TRBV10-3
CDR3aa: CASRDRYNSPLHF
CDR3nt: TGTGCCTCCCGGGACAGATATAATTCACCCCTCCACTTT

j_gene: TRBJ1-4
abundance: NA
d_gene: NA
v_gene: TRBV11-3
CDR3aa: CASSLSRTVNEKLFF
CDR3nt: TGTGCCAGCAGCTTAAGTCGGACAGTTAATGAAAAACTGTTTTTT

j_gene: TRBJ1-2
abundance: NA
d_gene: NA
v_gene: TRBV28
CDR3aa: CASSLPGNYGYTF
CDR3nt: TGTGCCAGCAGTTTACCAGGGAACTATGGCTACACCTTC

j_gene: TRBJ1-1
abundance: few
d_gene: NA
v_gene: TRBV29-1
CDR3aa: CSASANRAGTEAFF
CDR3nt: TGCAGCGCCTCTGCTAACAGGGCGGGCACTGAAGCTTTCTTT

j_gene: TRBJ1-4
abundance: NA
d_gene: NA
v_gene: TRBV4-1
CDR3aa: CASRLGATNEKLFF
CDR3nt: TGCGCCAGCAGACTGGGTGCGACTAATGAAAAACTGTTTTTT

j_gene: TRBJ1-3
abundance: few
d_gene: NA
v_gene: TRBV6-5
CDR3aa: CASSYSRYSGNTIYF
CDR3nt: TGTGCCAGCAGTTACTCCAGATACTCTGGAAACACCATATATTTT

j_gene: TRBJ2-2
abundance: few
d_gene: NA
v_gene: TRBV6-6
CDR3aa: CASSYEGPRTGELFF
CDR3nt: TGTGCCAGCAGTTATGAGGGGCCGCGGACCGGGGAGCTGTTTTTT

j_gene: TRBJ1-1
abundance: few
d_gene: NA
v_gene: TRBV29-1
CDR3aa: CSGGLVNTEAFF
CDR3nt: TGCAGCGGGGGGTTGGTGAACACTGAAGCTTTCTTT

j_gene: TRBJ2-4
abundance: NA
d_gene: TRBD1
v_gene: TRBV30
CDR3aa: CAWSRGQSPAAKNIQYF
CDR3nt: TGTGCCTGGAGTAGGGGACAGTCCCCGGCGGCCAAAAACATTCAGTACTTC

j_gene: TRBJ2-2
abundance: NA
d_gene: NA
v_gene: TRBV5-1
CDR3aa: CASKGPNTGELFF
CDR3nt: TGCGCCAGCAAGGGACCGAACACCGGGGAGCTGTTTTTT

j_gene: TRBJ2-3
abundance: NA
d_gene: NA
v_gene: TRBV2
CDR3aa: CASSDRSTDTQYF
CDR3nt: TGTGCCAGCAGTGACAGAAGCACAGATACGCAGTATTTT

j_gene: TRBJ1-6
abundance: many
d_gene: NA
v_gene: TRBV10-2
CDR3aa: CASSDRRRAPPLHF
CDR3nt: TGCGCCAGCAGTGATCGCCGCAGGGCCCCACCCCTCCACTTT

j_gene: TRBJ2-7
abundance: few
d_gene: NA
v_gene: TRBV27
CDR3aa: CASSFSGLSYEQYF
CDR3nt: TGTGCCAGCAGTTTTAGCGGACTCTCCTACGAGCAGTACTTC

j_gene: TRBJ2-7
abundance: many
d_gene: TRBD2
v_gene: TRBV2
CDR3aa: CASNAGGPSYEQYF
CDR3nt: TGTGCCAGCAATGCGGGGGGCCCCTCCTACGAGCAGTACTTC

j_gene: TRBJ2-3
abundance: NA
d_gene: NA
v_gene: TRBV7-9
CDR3aa: CASSSKRGADTQYF
CDR3nt: TGTGCCAGCAGCTCAAAACGGGGAGCGGATACGCAGTATTTT

j_gene: TRBJ2-5
abundance: few
d_gene: NA
v_gene: TRBV4-1
CDR3aa: CASSQEGSVETQYF
CDR3nt: TGCGCCAGCAGCCAAGAAGGTAGTGTGGAGACCCAGTACTTC

j_gene: TRBJ2-7
abundance: NA
d_gene: NA
v_gene: TRBV19
CDR3aa: CASSISAVTYEQYF
CDR3nt: TGTGCCAGTAGTATTAGCGCGGTCACCTACGAGCAGTACTTC

j_gene: TRBJ1-2
abundance: NA
d_gene: NA
v_gene: TRBV6-6
CDR3aa: CASSRPERYGYTF
CDR3nt: TGTGCCAGCAGTCGGCCCGAACGATATGGCTACACCTTC

j_gene: TRBJ2-5
abundance: NA
d_gene: NA
v_gene: TRBV5-1
CDR3aa: CASSSPGGRVRETQYF
CDR3nt: TGCGCCAGCAGCTCCCCCGGGGGAAGGGTCCGGGAGACCCAGTACTTC

j_gene: TRBJ2-1
abundance: few
d_gene: NA
v_gene: TRBV5-1
CDR3aa: CASSFSGDNSYNEQFF
CDR3nt: TGCGCCAGCAGCTTCTCCGGGGACAATTCCTACAATGAGCAGTTCTTC

j_gene: TRBJ1-2
abundance: NA
d_gene: NA
v_gene: TRBV29-1
CDR3aa: CSAESWGSGYTF
CDR3nt: TGCAGCGCCGAGAGTTGGGGGTCGGGCTACACCTTC

j_gene: TRBJ1-2
abundance: NA
d_gene: NA
v_gene: TRBV29-1
CDR3aa: CSGGFESYTF
CDR3nt: TGCAGCGGAGGGTTTGAGAGCTACACCTTC

j_gene: TRBJ2-5
abundance: many
d_gene: TRBD1
v_gene: TRBV19
CDR3aa: CASSSTGSGTQYF
CDR3nt: TGTGCCAGTAGTTCGACAGGGTCTGGGACCCAGTACTTC

j_gene: TRBJ1-1
abundance: few
d_gene: TRBD1
v_gene: TRBV6-5
CDR3aa: CASSHGQGNTEAFF
CDR3nt: TGTGCCAGCAGCCATGGACAGGGTAATACTGAAGCTTTCTTT

j_gene: TRBJ2-1
abundance: few
d_gene: TRBD1
v_gene: TRBV4-2
CDR3aa: CASSQDRVTYNEQFF
CDR3nt: TGTGCCAGCAGCCAGGACAGGGTAACCTACAATGAGCAGTTCTTC

j_gene: TRBJ1-2
abundance: NA
d_gene: NA
v_gene: TRBV7-2
CDR3aa: CASSPTLGHPGYTF
CDR3nt: TGTGCCAGCAGCCCGACGTTAGGACATCCGGGCTACACCTTC

j_gene: TRBJ2-1
abundance: few
d_gene: NA
v_gene: TRBV5-1
CDR3aa: CASSAGSSYNEQFF
CDR3nt: TGCGCCAGCAGCGCCGGGAGCTCCTACAATGAGCAGTTCTTC

j_gene: TRBJ2-3
abundance: many
d_gene: TRBD2
v_gene: TRBV7-9
CDR3aa: CASSPSGGTDTQYF
CDR3nt: TGTGCCAGCAGCCCTAGCGGGGGCACAGATACGCAGTATTTT

j_gene: TRBJ2-1
abundance: NA
d_gene: NA
v_gene: TRBV6-1
CDR3aa: CASSHNWDEQFF
CDR3nt: TGTGCCAGCAGCCATAACTGGGATGAGCAGTTCTTC

j_gene: TRBJ2-7
abundance: few
d_gene: NA
v_gene: TRBV9
CDR3aa: CASSPNWDRLHEQYF
CDR3nt: TGTGCCAGCAGCCCTAACTGGGACCGCCTTCACGAGCAGTACTTC

j_gene: TRBJ1-2
abundance: NA
d_gene: NA
v_gene: TRBV15
CDR3aa: CATSRAAGNYGYTF
CDR3nt: TGTGCCACCAGCAGAGCCGCGGGGAACTATGGCTACACCTTC

j_gene: TRBJ1-1
abundance: few
d_gene: NA
v_gene: TRBV10-3
CDR3aa: CAISESQGETTEAFF
CDR3nt: TGTGCCATCAGTGAGTCTCAGGGCGAGACCACTGAAGCTTTCTTT

j_gene: TRBJ1-2
abundance: few
d_gene: NA
v_gene: TRBV14
CDR3aa: CASSQERTAGYTF
CDR3nt: TGTGCCAGCAGCCAAGAGAGAACGGCTGGCTACACCTTC

j_gene: TRBJ2-3
abundance: few
d_gene: TRBD2
v_gene: TRBV5-1
CDR3aa: CASSRTSGGSTDTQYF
CDR3nt: TGCGCCAGCAGCCGGACTAGCGGTGGTAGCACAGATACGCAGTATTTT

j_gene: TRBJ2-6
abundance: NA
d_gene: TRBD1
v_gene: TRBV7-2
CDR3aa: CASSSGQAGANVLTF
CDR3nt: TGTGCCAGCAGCTCCGGACAGGCTGGGGCCAACGTCCTGACTTTC

j_gene: TRBJ2-7
abundance: few
d_gene: NA
v_gene: TRBV19
CDR3aa: CASSSVSYEQYF
CDR3nt: TGTGCCAGTAGTAGCGTCTCCTACGAGCAGTACTTC

j_gene: TRBJ2-5
abundance: few
d_gene: NA
v_gene: TRBV27
CDR3aa: CASSLLGGVQETQYF
CDR3nt: TGTGCCAGCAGTTTACTGGGTGGAGTCCAAGAGACCCAGTACTTC

j_gene: TRBJ2-1
abundance: NA
d_gene: TRBD1
v_gene: TRBV28
CDR3aa: CASFRTGAITAYNEQFF
CDR3nt: TGTGCCAGCTTTAGGACAGGGGCTATCACTGCCTACAATGAGCAGTTCTTC

j_gene: TRBJ2-3
abundance: NA
d_gene: TRBD2
v_gene: TRBV5-4
CDR3aa: CASSLFTSGDTDTQYF
CDR3nt: TGTGCCAGCAGCTTGTTTACTAGCGGGGATACAGATACGCAGTATTTT

j_gene: TRBJ2-3
abundance: few
d_gene: TRBD1
v_gene: TRBV9
CDR3aa: CASSARGQGKTDTQYF
CDR3nt: TGTGCCAGCAGCGCCCGAGGACAGGGAAAGACAGATACGCAGTATTTT

j_gene: TRBJ2-7
abundance: NA
d_gene: NA
v_gene: TRBV27
CDR3aa: CASSLEVSRRDEQYF
CDR3nt: TGTGCCAGCAGTTTAGAGGTCTCGCGGAGGGACGAGCAGTACTTC

j_gene: TRBJ1-3
abundance: NA
d_gene: NA
v_gene: TRBV9
CDR3aa: CASKSSGNTIYF
CDR3nt: TGTGCCAGCAAGAGCTCTGGAAACACCATATATTTT

j_gene: TRBJ2-5
abundance: NA
d_gene: NA
v_gene: TRBV29-1
CDR3aa: CSSREGAETQYF
CDR3nt: TGCAGCTCTCGGGAAGGGGCGGAGACCCAGTACTTC

j_gene: TRBJ2-5
abundance: many
d_gene: NA
v_gene: TRBV23-1
CDR3aa: CASSLLAPEKTQYF
CDR3nt: TGCGCCAGCAGTCTTTTAGCCCCCGAAAAGACCCAGTACTTC

j_gene: TRBJ1-1
abundance: few
d_gene: TRBD1
v_gene: TRBV9
CDR3aa: CASTNLGQGTEAFF
CDR3nt: TGTGCCAGTACTAACCTGGGACAGGGGACTGAAGCTTTCTTT

j_gene: TRBJ1-5
abundance: few
d_gene: TRBD1
v_gene: TRBV28
CDR3aa: CASSSTGLAQPQHF
CDR3nt: TGTGCCAGCAGTTCGACAGGGTTGGCTCAGCCCCAGCATTTT

j_gene: TRBJ2-7
abundance: NA
d_gene: TRBD1
v_gene: TRBV11-2
CDR3aa: CASSAGQGDAGEQYF
CDR3nt: TGTGCCAGCAGCGCCGGACAGGGGGACGCGGGCGAGCAGTACTTC

j_gene: TRBJ2-7
abundance: many
d_gene: NA
v_gene: TRBV7-2
CDR3aa: CASSDRDLGHEQYF
CDR3nt: TGTGCCAGCAGCGACCGGGACCTCGGCCACGAGCAGTACTTC

j_gene: TRBJ2-3
abundance: few
d_gene: NA
v_gene: TRBV19
CDR3aa: CASSIRPDTQYF
CDR3nt: TGTGCCAGTAGTATTAGGCCAGATACGCAGTATTTT

j_gene: TRBJ1-6
abundance: NA
d_gene: NA
v_gene: TRBV6-1
CDR3aa: CASSVIRAENSPLHF
CDR3nt: TGTGCCAGCAGCGTAATAAGGGCCGAGAATTCACCCCTCCACTTT

j_gene: TRBJ1-5
abundance: NA
d_gene: NA
v_gene: TRBV6-4
CDR3aa: CASSDQGNQPQHF
CDR3nt: TGTGCCAGCAGTGACCAGGGGAATCAGCCCCAGCATTTT

j_gene: TRBJ1-5
abundance: NA
d_gene: NA
v_gene: TRBV7-9
CDR3aa: CASSLSSSNQPQHF
CDR3nt: TGTGCCAGCAGCTTAAGTAGTAGCAATCAGCCCCAGCATTTT

j_gene: TRBJ2-7
abundance: many
d_gene: NA
v_gene: TRBV5-5
CDR3aa: CASSSEASATHPYEQYF
CDR3nt: TGTGCCAGCAGCTCGGAGGCGTCCGCAACTCACCCCTACGAGCAGTACTTC

j_gene: TRBJ1-5
abundance: NA
d_gene: NA
v_gene: TRBV6-5
CDR3aa: CASSYAGVGSNQPQHF
CDR3nt: TGTGCCAGCAGTTACGCAGGGGTCGGGAGCAATCAGCCCCAGCATTTT